What follows is one T cell receptor beta chain and its context. The antigen is undetermined. The data derive from a study of T-cell reconstitution after alpha-beta-depleted transplantation in children. Study-wide points: There were reportedly several hundred expanded graft clones from which alpha-beta T cells came about two months after transplant. Diversity and T-cell counts at one year after transplant derived mostly from new T cells. Some patients owed their high day-60 TCRbeta diversity to surviving recipient T cells and thymic progenitors.

Preparation of the TCRbeta library was carried out with unique molecular identifiers. TCRdb independently ran MiXCR on the PCR reads; one entry per CDR3 protein. The profile shows 700,000 to 950,000 distinct CDR3 sequences, approximately 15% of them singletons. Germline values: CDR1 SGHRS, CDR2 YFSETQ. The CDR3 is 13 residues long. V shed 7 bases and J 6 bases; nucleotides not matched to a gene: 6. Sequenced material: PBMCs, mostly from graft donor cells, taken 360 days after TCRalphabeta/CD19-depleted stem cell transplant. The rearrangement uses TRBV5-1 and TRBJ2-2; 7 nucleotides match TRBD1. The receptor comes from a male patient younger than 18 who had a stem cell transplant for acute lymphoblastic leukemia, so the T cells may come from the graft donor. The CDR3 nucleotides are TGCGCCAGCTTTCGTCAGGGGGCCGGGGAGCTGTTTTTT. Protein sequence: CASFRQGAGELFF.